Listed here is a single TCR beta chain. This sample is drawn from a study of blood T cell repertoires in COVID-19. Study overall: Specimens from acute and convalescent COVID-19 originated in the United States, Italy and Spain. T cells, B-cell-depleted T cells, or PBMCs supplied cDNA or gDNA.

The CDR3 length is 13 residues. V gave up 2 bases and J gave up 7 bases, with 8 bases separating them. Seattle-derived patients entered the study during active infection and were followed longitudinally. Under the authors' procedure: Scientists estimated how many nucleated cells there were by amplifying reference gene primers. The table came from immunoSEQ multiplex PCR; TCRdb's copy has only in-frame clones and leaves some out. V and J calls and clone size are those listed in that table; D and trimming were worked out from the DNA. The data show roughly 130,000 clones, roughly nine tenths seen once.

The sequenced sample consisted of peripheral blood. The TCR was taken from a human donor with COVID-19, enrolled during active disease. The donor label of this sample is uncertain. The chain couples TRBV12-3 or TRBV12-4 to TRBJ1-4; D is uncertain. The CDR3 DNA is TGTGCCAGCAGTTTATTACAGAGTGAAAAACTGTTTTTT. This gives the protein CASSLLQSEKLFF.